A selection of T cell receptor beta chains follows, all from one sample in a study of CD8 T cells in Susac syndrome. TCRdb passed the immunoSEQ multiplex PCR reads through MiXCR, listing each CDR3 protein once. Altogether roughly 200,000 distinct CDR3 sequences are present, roughly 96% being singletons, with the ten largest covering around 0.1%. The sample comprised CD4+ T cells from PBMCs. The receptors come from a human donor in good health. CDR3s include the opening cysteine and the closing phenylalanine or tryptophan. Each record gives: clone size, J gene, D gene, V gene, CDR3 DNA, CDR3 protein. A D gene is named only where the DNA matches it firmly. Clone size, where shown, is once, few, many, or a class for clones that have expanded.

>.|TRBJ2-2|.|TRBV2
TGTGCCAGCACTGATAACAGGAACACCGGGGAGCTGTTTTTT
CASTDNRNTGELFF
>.|TRBJ2-5|TRBD2|TRBV28
TGTGCCAGCAGTCACCCGACTAGCCCCACTCCGACCCAGTACTTC
CASSHPTSPTPTQYF
>.|TRBJ2-5|TRBD1|TRBV20-1
TGCAGTGCCCAGGGGGCTTATATAGAGACCCAGTACTTC
CSAQGAYIETQYF
>.|TRBJ1-2|TRBD1|TRBV4-1
TGCGCCAGCAGCCAATTAATAACAGGGGGCTGGGGCTATGGCTACACCTTC
CASSQLITGGWGYGYTF
>.|TRBJ2-5|.|TRBV25-1
TGTGCCAGCAGTGGAGCCGGCGTAGAGACCCAGTACTTC
CASSGAGVETQYF
>.|TRBJ1-1|.|TRBV29-1
TGCAGCGTTGACTCGGGGAGCACTGAAGCTTTCTTT
CSVDSGSTEAFF
>.|TRBJ1-1|TRBD1|TRBV12-3/TRBV12-4
TGTGCCAGCAGCAAACAGGGGGAAGCTTTCTTT
CASSKQGEAFF
>.|TRBJ2-1|.|TRBV19
TGTGCCAGTAGTATTCCGGGGTCCCCTCGTTTAGGGAATGAGCAGTTCTTC
CASSIPGSPRLGNEQFF
>few|TRBJ2-1|TRBD2|TRBV12-3/TRBV12-4
TGTGCCAGCACCGGGACTAGCGGTTACAATGAGCAGTTCTTC
CASTGTSGYNEQFF
>.|TRBJ1-2|.|TRBV27
TGTGCCAGCAGTTTACTGGACAGTTATGGCTACACCTTC
CASSLLDSYGYTF
>.|TRBJ1-5|.|TRBV20-1
TGCAGTGCTAGAGGGGGGTTTCAGCCCCAGCATTTT
CSARGGFQPQHF
>.|TRBJ2-5|TRBD1|TRBV12-3/TRBV12-4
TGTGCCAGCAGTTCCGACAGGGGAGGAGGGCAAGAGACCCAGTACTTC
CASSSDRGGGQETQYF
>.|TRBJ2-5|.|TRBV9
TGTGCCAGCAGCGCTTTACCGGGGATCCAAGAGACCCAGTACTTC
CASSALPGIQETQYF
>.|TRBJ1-2|.|TRBV28
TGTGCCAGCAGCCTGATACTTAGTGGCTACACCTTC
CASSLILSGYTF
>once|TRBJ2-2|.|TRBV19
TGTGCCAGTAGTATTAGCGGCCGGGCCGGGGAGCTGTTTTTT
CASSISGRAGELFF
>.|TRBJ1-1|.|TRBV20-1
TGCAGTGCTAGAGAACCACGGAACACTGAAGCTTTCTTT
CSAREPRNTEAFF
>.|TRBJ2-3|TRBD1|TRBV7-8
TGTGCCAGCAGCTCCCGGGACAGGGGTCCCATTGGAGATACGCAGTATTTT
CASSSRDRGPIGDTQYF
>once|TRBJ2-3|.|TRBV20-1
TGCAGTGCTACCCGGGACTTTAGCACAGATACGCAGTATTTT
CSATRDFSTDTQYF
>.|TRBJ1-4|.|TRBV25-1
TGTGCCAGCAGTGAATTTGGGGGGCTTCGTGAAAAACTGTTTTTT
CASSEFGGLREKLFF
>.|TRBJ2-1|TRBD1|TRBV27
TGTGCCAGCTCCCGGGACAGGGGATTTAATGAGCAGTTCTTC
CASSRDRGFNEQFF
>.|TRBJ2-7|TRBD2|TRBV12-3/TRBV12-4
TGTGCCAGCAGTCCGGGACTAGCGGGGATCCCGTACGAGCAGTACTTC
CASSPGLAGIPYEQYF
>.|TRBJ2-1|.|TRBV29-1
TGCAGCGTAATTCCTAGCTACAATGAGCAGTTCTTC
CSVIPSYNEQFF
>.|TRBJ2-4|.|TRBV27
TGTGCCAGCAGTTTATTGGGGGTGGACATTCAGTACTTC
CASSLLGVDIQYF
>.|TRBJ1-1|TRBD1|TRBV19
TGTGCCAGTCTCAAGTCACGGACAGGGACGAACACTGAAGCTTTCTTT
CASLKSRTGTNTEAFF
>.|TRBJ2-7|.|TRBV5-1
TGCGCCAGCAGCTTGGAACCAGGGAAGAGCTCCTACGAGCAGTACTTC
CASSLEPGKSSYEQYF
>.|TRBJ1-5|TRBD1|TRBV6-2/TRBV6-3
TGTGCCAGCAGTTGGGCCGGGACAGGTAATCAGCCCCAGCATTTT
CASSWAGTGNQPQHF
>.|TRBJ1-6|.|TRBV11-2
TGTGCCAGCAGCTTTGGAACAGAAGTACTCCACTTT
CASSFGTEVLHF
>.|TRBJ1-1|.|TRBV29-1
TGCAGCGTTGAACGGATACTGACTGACACTGAAGCTTTCTTT
CSVERILTDTEAFF
>.|TRBJ2-5|.|TRBV20-1
TGCAGTGCTAGAGAAATGTTGCCCGGGAAAGAGACCCAGTACTTC
CSAREMLPGKETQYF
>.|TRBJ2-3|TRBD1|TRBV7-2
TGTGCCAGCTCCTACAGGGGAAATACGCAGTATTTT
CASSYRGNTQYF
>.|TRBJ2-5|.|TRBV28
TGTGCCAGCACATTTCAGGGTCCTCAAGAGACCCAGTACTTC
CASTFQGPQETQYF
>.|TRBJ1-6|.|TRBV2
TGTGCCAGCAGGGTGAACAGGGTATCACCCCTCCACTTT
CASRVNRVSPLHF
>.|TRBJ2-5|.|TRBV6-6
TGTGCCAGCAGTTACCGGGATGGGGAGACCCAGTACTTC
CASSYRDGETQYF
>.|TRBJ1-4|.|TRBV5-1
TGCGCCAGCAGCTTGGGGGCCGTTGGCCCCAATGAAAAACTGTTTTTT
CASSLGAVGPNEKLFF
>.|TRBJ1-4|.|TRBV30
TGTGCCTGGAGTGTACCGGGGGATGAAAAACTGTTTTTT
CAWSVPGDEKLFF
>.|TRBJ2-2|TRBD1|TRBV7-9
TGTGCCAGCAGCCCTACCAGGGGGTGGGGCACCGGGGAGCTGTTTTTT
CASSPTRGWGTGELFF
>.|TRBJ2-1|.|TRBV29-1
TGCAGCGTTGAAGATCTCCCTTCGGGGCAGTTCTTC
CSVEDLPSGQFF
>.|TRBJ2-7|.|TRBV6-6
TGTGCCAGCAGCTTGGTTCGGTGGGAAGAGCAGTACTTC
CASSLVRWEEQYF
>.|TRBJ2-7|.|TRBV18
TGTGCCAGCTCACGGGACTCTGGGGCCTACGAGCAGTACTTC
CASSRDSGAYEQYF
>once|TRBJ2-3|TRBD1|TRBV7-2
TGTGCCAGCAGCGCCCAACAGGGGCGCACAGATACGCAGTATTTT
CASSAQQGRTDTQYF
>.|TRBJ1-5|.|TRBV9
TGTGCCAGCAGCGTAGAAGGGAACAGGCAGCCCCAGCATTTT
CASSVEGNRQPQHF
>.|TRBJ2-2|.|TRBV27
TGTGCCAGCAGTACACTGAACACCGGGGAGCTGTTTTTT
CASSTLNTGELFF
>.|TRBJ2-3|.|TRBV27
TGTGCCAGCAGTCCTCAGCGCACAGATACGCAGTATTTT
CASSPQRTDTQYF
>.|TRBJ2-3|TRBD2|TRBV4-1
TGCGCCAGCAGCCAGTCGGGGGGTGAAGATACGCAGTATTTT
CASSQSGGEDTQYF
>.|TRBJ1-1|.|TRBV3-1
TGTGCCAGCAGCCAAGTGGGCCTACCGAACACTGAAGCTTTCTTT
CASSQVGLPNTEAFF
>.|TRBJ2-1|.|TRBV21-1
TGTGCCAGCAGCAAAATGACGGGGGGACCTTACAATGAGCAGTTCTTC
CASSKMTGGPYNEQFF
>once|TRBJ1-2|.|TRBV20-1
TGCAGTGCTACCAACCAGGGGAGCAATGGCTACACCTTC
CSATNQGSNGYTF
>.|TRBJ1-2|.|TRBV27
TGTGCCGCCGGCCAACTTAACTATGGCTACACCTTC
CAAGQLNYGYTF
>.|TRBJ2-1|.|TRBV28
TGTGCCAGCAGTTTCCCCCCCTACAATGAGCAGTTCTTC
CASSFPPYNEQFF
>.|TRBJ1-1|.|TRBV19
TGTGCCAGTAGTATTCTAGGGTTCACTGAAGCTTTCTTT
CASSILGFTEAFF
>.|TRBJ1-4|.|TRBV29-1
TGCAGCGTCGCTCAGGGCCGAAAACTGTTTTTT
CSVAQGRKLFF
>.|TRBJ2-7|.|TRBV21-1
TGTGCCATCCCGTCACTCACCGGGACAGGGGGCCACGAGCAGTACTTC
CAIPSLTGTGGHEQYF
>.|TRBJ1-5|TRBD1|TRBV2
TGTGCCAGCAGTTCCTTTGACAGGGCCCAGCCCCAGCATTTT
CASSSFDRAQPQHF
>.|TRBJ2-3|TRBD2|TRBV7-9
TGTGCCAGCAGTCGGACTAGCGGGAGTTTACGTATTCCCACAGATACGCAGTATTTT
CASSRTSGSLRIPTDTQYF
>.|TRBJ2-7|.|TRBV7-2
TGTGCCAGCAGCATGAGGAGGGTCTACGAGCAGTACTTC
CASSMRRVYEQYF